This T cell receptor (beta chain) is from a study of blood T cell repertoires in COVID-19. V was clipped by 5 bases and J by 8 bases, with 10 bases between them. Per germline, CDR1 SNHLY and CDR2 FYNNEI. The CDR3 runs 11 residues. The study recruited people aged roughly 18 to 89 years across approximately 23 US areas. Grouping used clinical history reported by participants in a survey and questionnaire. Sequencing was performed with immunoSEQ multiplex PCR; in TCRdb, only in-frame clones are kept and a portion is missing. The sample records about 240,000 clones, around 85% being singletons. The clonotype comes from a woman between 40 and 55 years old with acute COVID-19. The rearrangement uses TRBV2 and TRBJ2-7; possible D gene TRBD1, 5 bases. The sequencing sample was made of PBMCs or T cells enriched from blood (not recorded which). CDR3 sequence reads: CASSTRQKQYF. CDR3 in DNA: TGTGCCAGCAGTACCCGACAGAAGCAGTACTTC.